The 13 T cell receptor beta chains given below trace back to one sample, sequenced in a study of T cell clones after liver transplantation (dated by TCRdb to the late 2010s). The method behind the library was the immunoSEQ multiplex PCR assay. The immuneACCESS repertoire file appears here via TCRdb, limited to in-frame rearrangements. These files lack a portion of the clones; in checked studies, under half of the deficit traces to unresolved V genes, and the cause of the others is not known. The sample table lists tens of thousands of clones, more than 85% of them with a count of one. The ten most abundant clones make up more than 0.85% of the sample. This specimen consisted of CD4+ T cells from blood, obtained roughly 25 months after liver transplant. These TCRs come from a human patient who received a liver transplant. Because of the transplant, the T cells may be the graft donor's rather than the patient's own.

This rearrangement joins TRBV4-1 to TRBJ1-3; D gene ambiguous. V lost 0 bases, J lost 4 bases, and 10 bases lay in between. Germline CDR1 is MGHRA and CDR2 is YSYEKL. This CDR3 is 15 amino acids long. The DNA for the CDR3 is TGCGCCAGCAGCCAAGATCCATTAGGGGGAAACACCATATATTTT. Protein sequence: CASSQDPLGGNTIYF.

The chain recombines TRBV10-1 with TRBJ2-7; the D gene is possibly TRBD1 (6 bases). CDR1 is WNHNN, CDR2 SYGVQD, per germline (reference sequence). There are 14 residues in the CDR3. V lost 3 bases and J 5 bases, leaving 14 bases between the germline ends. CDR3 loop: CASSDGQGTNEQYF. CDR3 bases: TGCGCCAGCAGTGATGGGCAGGGGACCAACGAGCAGTACTTC.

This clone has a handful of counts. The chain employs TRBV19 and TRBJ2-5; 9 bases are a match to TRBD2. This CDR3 spans 15 amino acids. Germline V gene data show CDR1 as LNHDA and CDR2 as SQIVND (reference sequence). V was clipped by 0 bases and J by 7 bases; unmatched bases: 6. The CDR3 reads CASSIEGSGRGTQYF. As DNA, the CDR3 is TGTGCCAGTAGTATAGAGGGTAGCGGGAGAGGGACCCAGTACTTC.

This clone was seen only a few times. This chain connects TRBV12-2 to TRBJ2-7; the DNA was not compared with TRBD2, the D call given in the table. TRBV12-2 is an annotated pseudogene. The CDR3 is 15 amino acids. The CDR3: CASRLAQWTFYEQYF. The CDR3 bases are TGTGCAAGTCGCTTAGCGCAGTGGACTTTCTACGAGCAGTACTTC.

V usage is TRBV10-2 and J usage is TRBJ2-6; 7 nucleotides agree with TRBD1. V was pared by 8 bases and J by 0 bases, with 1 base of the junction left unmatched. Germline V gene sequence: CDR1 WSHSY, CDR2 SAAADI. CDR3 length equals 14 residues. The CDR3 loop reads CASGQVSGANVLTF. The CDR3 DNA follows: TGCGCCAGCGGACAGGTCTCTGGGGCCAACGTCCTGACTTTC.

The chain uses TRBV30 and TRBJ2-7, with 8 bases identical to TRBD2. This CDR3 is built from 13 residues. V lost 3 bases, J lost 12 bases, and 13 bases stayed unmatched. Germline V gene lookup returns CDR1 GTSNPN and CDR2 SVGIG (reference sequence). Here the CDR3 reads CAWREGGLGRWYF. The CDR3 nucleotides read TGTGCCTGGAGAGAGGGGGGACTAGGTCGTTGGTACTTC.

The J gene is TRBJ2-7, the V gene TRBV25-1; weak D call: TRBD2 (5 bases). Trimming left V 4 bases short and J 2 bases short, with 12 bases between. Germline assignment: CDR1 MGHDK and CDR2 SYGVNS. The CDR3 contains 14 residues. The CDR3 DNA follows: TGTGCCAGCAGTGGGCGGGCGCCACCCTACGAGCAGTACTTC. Encoded protein: CASSGRAPPYEQYF.

The CDR3 nucleotides read TGTGCCAGCAGGGCAGGGGGAACTGAAGCTTTCTTT. This translates into CASRAGGTEAFF. The chain recombines TRBV28 with TRBJ1-1; 7 bases line up with TRBD1. Germline V gene sequence: CDR1 MDHEN, CDR2 SYDVKM. CDR3 length equals 12 residues. Germline trimming cut 6 bases from V and 5 bases from J; bases unmatched to any gene: 3.

V is TRBV5-1 and J is TRBJ2-3, with 9 positions matching TRBD1. The J segment lost 5 bases and the V segment lost 4 bases, leaving 5 bases of the junction unmatched. Looked up from germline, CDR1 is SGHRS and CDR2 is YFSETQ. The CDR3 has 14 amino acids. The CDR3 loop is CASSPGQGKDTQYF. DNA of the CDR3: TGCGCCAGCAGCCCCGGACAGGGGAAAGATACGCAGTATTTT.

The J gene is TRBJ1-2, the V gene TRBV6-1, with no clear D. The CDR3 extends over 13 amino acids. Germline loops: CDR1 MNHNS, CDR2 SASEGT. V lost 5 bases to trimming and J lost 4 bases, with 11 bases between them. The CDR3 protein is CASSPGITYGYTF. CDR3 in DNA: TGTGCCAGCAGTCCGGGGATCACCTATGGCTACACCTTC.

The V call is TRBV10-1, the J call TRBJ2-3, with 7 bases fitting TRBD2. The trim removed 7 bases at V and 3 bases at J, leaving 4 bases unmatched. Germline V gives CDR1 WNHNN, CDR2 SYGVQD (reference sequence). This CDR3 is built from 13 residues. The CDR3 here is CASTKGGTDTQYF. CDR3 DNA sequence: TGCGCCAGCACCAAGGGAGGGACAGATACGCAGTATTTT.

This chain uses TRBV7-9 with TRBJ2-1, with D perhaps TRBD1 (5 bases). The CDR3 is 11 amino acids. Germline CDR1 and CDR2: SEHNR and FQNEAQ (reference sequence). Trimming cost V 6 bases and J 9 bases, with 9 bases left between them. DNA of the CDR3: TGTGCCAGCAGAGAAAGGGGTGAGCAGTTCTTC. Translated, it gives CASRERGEQFF.

The chain employs TRBV7-2 and TRBJ2-7, with 7 bases fitting TRBD2. Germline CDR1 is SGHTA and CDR2 is FQGNSA. The CDR3 has 13 amino acids. V trimming: 7 bases; J trimming: 4 bases; junction bases outside the gene matches: 7. As DNA, the CDR3 is TGTGCCAGCATCCCGGGGGGTTCATACGAGCAGTACTTC. Translating gives CASIPGGSYEQYF.